This T cell receptor beta chain was recorded in a study of blood T cell repertoires in COVID-19. Turning to the study itself: The analysed material was cDNA or gDNA that came from T cells, B-cell-depleted T cells, or PBMCs.

Original methodology: Amplification of reference gene primers provided the estimated nucleated cell counts. Some clones are missing from TCRdb's copy, which holds only in-frame ones; the method was immunoSEQ multiplex PCR. V and J calls and clone size are copied from that table; D and trimming were computed from the DNA. The table lists roughly 86,000 clones, 82% of them singletons. The CDR3 is 16 amino acids. Trimming removed 3 bases from V and 1 base from J; junction bases left unmatched: 5. In germline, CDR1 is ENHRY, CDR2 SYGVKD. The chain joins TRBV10-3 to TRBJ2-3; 9 bases agree with TRBD1. The TCR was taken from a human donor in a cohort sampled during active COVID-19. Sequences were obtained from peripheral blood. The CDR3 bases are TGTGCCATCAGTGATAAGGGACAGGGCGGCACAGATACGCAGTATTTT. Its translation is CAISDKGQGGTDTQYF.